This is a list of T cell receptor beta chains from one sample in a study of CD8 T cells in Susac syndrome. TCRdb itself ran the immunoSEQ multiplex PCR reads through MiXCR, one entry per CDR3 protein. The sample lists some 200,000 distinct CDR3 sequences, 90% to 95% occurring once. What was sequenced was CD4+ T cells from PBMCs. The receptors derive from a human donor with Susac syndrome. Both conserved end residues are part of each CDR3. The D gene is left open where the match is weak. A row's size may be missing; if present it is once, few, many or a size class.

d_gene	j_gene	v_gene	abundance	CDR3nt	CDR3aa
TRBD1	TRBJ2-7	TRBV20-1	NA	TGCAGTACTTCCGGGACAGGGGGCTACGAGCAGTACTTC	CSTSGTGGYEQYF
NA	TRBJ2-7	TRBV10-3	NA	TGTGCCATCAGTGATTCTGGGACTGAAGCCTACGAGCAGTACTTC	CAISDSGTEAYEQYF
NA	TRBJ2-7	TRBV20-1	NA	TGCAGTGCTAGAGGGCAGGGGCTCTACGAGCAGTACTTC	CSARGQGLYEQYF
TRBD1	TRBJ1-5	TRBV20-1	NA	TGCAGTGCTAACCATGACAGGGACCAGCCCCAGCATTTT	CSANHDRDQPQHF
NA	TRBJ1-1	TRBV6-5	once	TGTGCCAGCAGTTACATTTCGGGCAGACAGACTGAAGCTTTCTTT	CASSYISGRQTEAFF
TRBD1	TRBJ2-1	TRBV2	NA	TGTGCCAGCAGTCGAATCCCGACAGGGGCATCCGATGAGCAGTTCTTC	CASSRIPTGASDEQFF
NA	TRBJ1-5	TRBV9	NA	TGTGCCAGCAGCGTAGATGGAGTCATCAATCAGCCCCAGCATTTT	CASSVDGVINQPQHF
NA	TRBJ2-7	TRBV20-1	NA	TGCAGTGCTAGGGGGGTCCTAAACTACGAGCAGTACTTC	CSARGVLNYEQYF
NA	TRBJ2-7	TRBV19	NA	TGTGCCAGTAGTCCGCGGGACGCCGGGAAAAGCTACGAGCAGTACTTC	CASSPRDAGKSYEQYF
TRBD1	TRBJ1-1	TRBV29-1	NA	TGCAGCGCCGACAGGGAAAGGGTAAGGAGGTCGGACACTGAAGCTTTCTTT	CSADRERVRRSDTEAFF
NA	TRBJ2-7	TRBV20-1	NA	TGCAGTGCGATACTGGACAGAGCCTACGAGCAGTACTTC	CSAILDRAYEQYF
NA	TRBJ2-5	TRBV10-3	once	TGTGCCATCAGTGAGTCTAGGGGTCGAAGCGGAAACCAAGAGACCCAGTACTTC	CAISESRGRSGNQETQYF
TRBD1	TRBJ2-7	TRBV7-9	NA	TGTGCCAGCATCTCGACCGGGACAGGGTTCGACGAGCAGTACTTC	CASISTGTGFDEQYF
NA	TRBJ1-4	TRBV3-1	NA	TGTGCCAGCAGCCAAGCCGGGCGGGGAGGTAATGGAAAACTGTTTTTT	CASSQAGRGGNGKLFF
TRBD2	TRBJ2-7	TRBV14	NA	TGTACCAGCAGCCCAGGAGGACTAGGTACCTACGAGCAGTACTTC	CTSSPGGLGTYEQYF
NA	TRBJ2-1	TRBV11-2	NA	TGTGCCAGCAGCGATGTGAATTACTCCTACAATGAGCAGTTCTTC	CASSDVNYSYNEQFF
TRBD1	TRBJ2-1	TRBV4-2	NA	TGTGCCAGCAGCCATACAGGGGGCATGTACAATGAGCAGTTCTTC	CASSHTGGMYNEQFF
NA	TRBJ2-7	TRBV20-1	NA	TGCAGTGCTAGTTTCCCGGGACCCTCCTACGAGCAGTACTTC	CSASFPGPSYEQYF
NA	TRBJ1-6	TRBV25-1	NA	TGTGCCAGCAGGACGAGGCAGGATTCACCCCTCCACTTT	CASRTRQDSPLHF
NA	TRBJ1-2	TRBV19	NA	TGTGCCAGTAGACCTCTTTTCAGGGAGATTGTCTATGGCTACACCTTC	CASRPLFREIVYGYTF
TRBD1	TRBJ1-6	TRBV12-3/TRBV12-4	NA	TGTGCCAGCAGCTACCGACAGGGAGATACGTCTCGGGGTTCACCCCTCCACTTT	CASSYRQGDTSRGSPLHF
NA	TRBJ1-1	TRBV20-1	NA	TGCAGTGCCAAGGGCCAGTACGGGAACACTGAAGCTTTCTTT	CSAKGQYGNTEAFF
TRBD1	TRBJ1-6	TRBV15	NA	TGTGCCACCAGACAGGGGCCCCATAATTCACCCCTCCACTTT	CATRQGPHNSPLHF
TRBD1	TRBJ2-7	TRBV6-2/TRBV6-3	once	TGTGCCAGCAGCTCCGGGACAGGGGGCGCGTTCGGAATATACGAGCAGTACTTC	CASSSGTGGAFGIYEQYF
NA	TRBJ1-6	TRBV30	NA	TGTGCCTGGAGTTTTGTCGGAATATATAATTCACCCCTCCACTTT	CAWSFVGIYNSPLHF
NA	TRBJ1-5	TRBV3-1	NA	TGTGCCAGCAGCGCTGGCAATCAGCCCCAGCATTTT	CASSAGNQPQHF
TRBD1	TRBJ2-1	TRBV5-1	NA	TGCGCCAGCAGCCTAGGGACAGGGGGCAATGAGCAGTTCTTC	CASSLGTGGNEQFF
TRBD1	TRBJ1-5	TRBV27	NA	TGTGCCAGCAGTCAGGAGACAGGGAATAGGGATCAGCCCCAGCATTTT	CASSQETGNRDQPQHF